What follows are 17 T cell receptor beta chains derived from one specimen sequenced in a study of shared clonotypes between healthy human individuals. The data were produced by immunoSEQ multiplex PCR, yet TCRdb's version contains in-frame clones alone and is incomplete. The data contain 300,000 or so clones, over 65% of them singletons. The sequenced sample consisted of memory CD4+ T cells sorted from blood. As for subset: CD45RA-negative fraction. The receptors were gathered from a man in his thirties or forties in good health.

This clone was observed a single time. The J gene is TRBJ2-2, the V gene TRBV11-2; perhaps TRBD1 as D (5 bases). CDR3 length: 15 amino acids. Germline V CDR1 and CDR2: SGHAT, FQNNGV. Trimming removed 0 bases at V and 4 bases at J, with 9 bases between. The CDR3, as DNA: TGTGCCAGCAGCTTAGACAGGGCTCCCACCGGGGAGCTGTTTTTT. Translation: CASSLDRAPTGELFF.

This clone was seen a handful of times. CDR3 protein: CASSVGGASIGDTEAFF. CDR3 nucleotide sequence: TGCGCCAGCAGCGTTGGGGGGGCGAGTATTGGCGACACTGAAGCTTTCTTT. The chain carries TRBV5-1 and TRBJ1-1, with TRBD1 as a possible D gene (6 bases). Germline CDR1 is SGHRS and CDR2 is YFSETQ. CDR3 size: 17 residues. V lost 4 bases to trimming and J lost 3 bases, with 22 bases between them.

The V call is TRBV7-2, the J call TRBJ2-3, with 10 bases lining up with TRBD2. CDR3 length: 15 amino acids. V lost 5 bases and J lost 1; bases outside the gene matches: 3. Germline loops: CDR1 SGHTA, CDR2 FQGNSA. The CDR3 sequence: CASSPGTSGTDTQYF. The CDR3 DNA reads as TGTGCCAGCAGCCCCGGGACTAGCGGCACAGATACGCAGTATTTT.

The chain has TRBV18 and TRBJ2-1; 8 bases are a match to TRBD1. The V and J ends lost 6 bases and 9 bases, in that order; junction bases with no gene match: 10. The CDR3 is 14 residues long. The germline gives CDR1 KGHSH, CDR2 LQKENI. The CDR3 DNA reads as TGTGCCAGCTCCTTGGACAGGGTTAACATTGAGCAGTTCTTC. The encoded protein is CASSLDRVNIEQFF.

V usage is TRBV2 and J usage is TRBJ1-2; perhaps TRBD1 as D (5 bases). The CDR3 runs 13 residues. Trimming stripped 2 bases from V and 6 bases from J, with 10 bases between. Per the germline V gene, CDR1 is SNHLY and CDR2 is FYNNEI. In DNA form, the CDR3 reads TGTGCCAGCAGTGAATCGGGGGTTCATGGCTACACCTTC. Protein: CASSESGVHGYTF. Full variable domain (remainder filled in from reference TRBV2 and TRBJ1-2): EPEVTQTPSHQVTQMGQEVILRCVPISNHLYFYWYRQILGQKVEFLVSFYNNEISEKSEIFDDQFSVERPDGSNFTLKIRSTKLEDSAMYFCASSESGVHGYTFGSGTRLTVV.

This clone is medium-sized within its sample. V is TRBV9 and J is TRBJ1-1; tentative D call: TRBD1 (6 bases). V shed 0 bases and J shed 4 bases, with 13 bases lying between them. CDR3 length: 15 amino acids. CDR1 and CDR2 from the germline V gene are SGDLS and YYNGEE. This chain's CDR3 is CASSVASGEGTEAFF. DNA of the CDR3: TGTGCCAGCAGCGTAGCGTCAGGGGAGGGCACTGAAGCTTTCTTT.

The J gene is TRBJ1-5, the V gene TRBV2, with D possibly being TRBD1 (6 bases). With 4 bases removed from V and 3 bases from J, the gap between germline ends came to 10 bases. The CDR3 runs to 14 residues. In germline, CDR1 is SNHLY, CDR2 FYNNEI. CDR3 DNA sequence: TGTGCCAGCAGTGTACAGGGTTACAATCAGCCCCAGCATTTT. Its protein product is CASSVQGYNQPQHF.

J is TRBJ1-5 and V is TRBV7-9; TRBD1 agrees at 7 bases. V dropped 5 bases and J dropped 11; count of bases not matched to a gene: 6. This CDR3 comprises 12 residues. CDR1 is SEHNR and CDR2 is FQNEAQ in the germline V gene (reference sequence). The CDR3 sequence: CASSLDREAQHF. CDR3 DNA sequence: TGTGCCAGCAGCCTCGACAGGGAGGCCCAGCATTTT.

J is TRBJ2-1 and V is TRBV10-3; TRBD2 aligns across 11 bases. Per germline, CDR1 ENHRY and CDR2 SYGVKD. With 10 bases clipped from V and 7 bases from J, the junction kept 9 bases outside the gene matches. The CDR3 length is 14 residues. The CDR3 nucleotides are TGTGCCACCCTTCTAGCGGGAGGTCTAAATGAGCAGTTCTTC. It codes for CATLLAGGLNEQFF.

In regard to this clone: Other DNA sequences in the same sample also yield this CDR3. J is TRBJ2-7 and V is TRBV2; no clear D gene. The CDR3 consists of 13 residues. V was clipped by 1 base and J by 0 bases, with 4 bases between them. Germline assignment: CDR1 SNHLY and CDR2 FYNNEI. Here the CDR3 reads CASSEGSSYEQYF. The CDR3 region has the DNA TGTGCCAGCAGTGAAGGCAGCTCCTACGAGCAGTACTTC.

The V and J genes are TRBV4-2 and TRBJ2-7; TRBD1 matches 7 bases. V shed 4 bases and J 4 bases; nucleotides not matched to a gene: 10. The germline V gene encodes CDR1 LGHNA and CDR2 YNFKEQ. The CDR3 contains 15 residues. The CDR3 region is CASSLNRQGEYEQYF. In DNA, the CDR3 is TGTGCCAGCAGCCTTAACAGACAGGGAGAATACGAGCAGTACTTC.

The chain carries TRBV4-3 and TRBJ2-1; TRBD1 or TRBD2 may be the D gene (5 bases each). The V gene's germline CDR1 is LGHNA and CDR2 YSLEER. The ends were cut back, 0 bases at V and 8 bases at J, with 14 bases in the middle. The CDR3 has 15 residues. The CDR3 loop reads CASSQDGAQGYEQFF. For the CDR3, the DNA is TGCGCCAGCAGCCAAGACGGGGCCCAGGGCTATGAGCAGTTCTTC.

V gene TRBV27 combines with J gene TRBJ1-1, with D perhaps TRBD1 (5 bases). The CDR3 covers 15 residues. V dropped 6 bases and J dropped 1 base, with 15 bases sitting between them. Germline-derived CDR1 and CDR2 are MNHEY and SMNVEV (reference sequence). The CDR3 sequence: CASRLAGRENTEAFF. The CDR3 DNA follows: TGTGCCAGCAGGCTCGCGGGACGGGAGAACACTGAAGCTTTCTTT.

A single count supports this clone. The CDR3 sequence: CASSSPTAFGYTEAFF. CDR3 coding DNA: TGTGCCAGCAGCTCGCCGACAGCCTTTGGGTACACTGAAGCTTTCTTT. The chain joins TRBV5-4 to TRBJ1-1; D is possibly TRBD1 (5 bases). V gave up 3 bases and J gave up 3 bases, with 18 bases separating them. In germline, CDR1 is SGHNT, CDR2 YYREEE (reference sequence). CDR3 size: 16 residues.

V gene TRBV27 combines with J gene TRBJ2-4; the match to TRBD2 covers 13 bases. This CDR3 has 18 amino acids. V was clipped by 4 bases and J by 5 bases; unmatched bases: 11. The germline V gene encodes CDR1 MNHEY and CDR2 SMNVEV (reference sequence). CDR3 coding DNA: TGTGCCAGCAGTTCGGGGACTAGCGGGATTCGTTTCCAAAACATTCAGTACTTC. Protein product: CASSSGTSGIRFQNIQYF.

The rearrangement links TRBV11-3 to TRBJ2-1; 8 nucleotides align to TRBD2. The CDR3 contains 17 residues. Losses at the gene ends were 5 bases for V and 9 bases for J; bases not matched to a gene: 18. Germline V lookup: CDR1 SGHNT, CDR2 YENEEA. The CDR3 region has the DNA TGTGCCAGCAGCCCCAGATCGACTAGCGCGGGGGAGAGTGAGCAGTTCTTC. Translation gives CASSPRSTSAGESEQFF. Supplemented by reference TRBV11-3 and TRBJ2-1, the full variable domain reads EAGVVQSPRYKIIEKKQPVAFWCNPISGHNTLYWYLQNLGQGPELLIRYENEEAVDDSQLPKDRFSAERLKGVDSTLKIQPAELGDSAVYLCASSPRSTSAGESEQFFGPGTRLTVL.

V gene TRBV28 combines with J gene TRBJ2-1; 7 bases map to TRBD2. The germline V gene has CDR1 MDHEN and CDR2 SYDVKM. The CDR3 consists of 15 residues. V lost 6 bases and J lost 0; bases outside the gene matches: 5. The CDR3 region is CASRPSGTSYNEQFF. DNA of the CDR3: TGTGCCAGCAGACCTAGCGGAACCTCCTACAATGAGCAGTTCTTC.